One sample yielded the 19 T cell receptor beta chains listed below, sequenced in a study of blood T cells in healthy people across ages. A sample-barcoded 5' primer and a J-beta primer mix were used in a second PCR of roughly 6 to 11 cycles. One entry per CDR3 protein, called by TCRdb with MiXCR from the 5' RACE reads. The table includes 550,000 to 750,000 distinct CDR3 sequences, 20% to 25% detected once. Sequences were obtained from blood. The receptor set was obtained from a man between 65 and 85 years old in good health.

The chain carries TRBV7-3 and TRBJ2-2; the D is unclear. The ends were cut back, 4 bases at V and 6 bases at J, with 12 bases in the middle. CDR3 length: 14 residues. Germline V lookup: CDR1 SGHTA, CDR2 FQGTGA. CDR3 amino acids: CASSWTSRAGELFF. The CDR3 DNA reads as TGTGCCAGCAGCTGGACCTCTAGGGCCGGGGAGCTGTTTTTT.

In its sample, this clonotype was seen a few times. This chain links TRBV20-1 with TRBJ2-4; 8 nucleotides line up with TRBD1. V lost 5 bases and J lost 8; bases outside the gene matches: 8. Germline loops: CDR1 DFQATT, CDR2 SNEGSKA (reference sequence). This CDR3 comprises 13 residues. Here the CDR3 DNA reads TGCAGTGCTCTAACCAGGGGGCTAGACATTCAGTACTTC. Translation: CSALTRGLDIQYF.

CDR3 amino acids: CASTLGPIASYNEQFF. The CDR3 DNA reads as TGTGCCAGCACCCTAGGACCGATCGCCTCCTACAATGAGCAGTTCTTC. The chain has TRBV6-2 or TRBV6-3 and TRBJ2-1, with no clear D. CDR3 length equals 16 residues. Germline CDR1 reads MNHEY; CDR2 reads SVGEGT. Between the trimmed V and J ends, which lost 7 bases and 0 bases, there was a span of 16 bases.

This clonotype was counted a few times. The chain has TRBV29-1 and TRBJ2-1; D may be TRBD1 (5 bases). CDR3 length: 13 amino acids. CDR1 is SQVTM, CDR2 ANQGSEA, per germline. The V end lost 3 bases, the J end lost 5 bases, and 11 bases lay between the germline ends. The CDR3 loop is CSVDRTTNNEQFF. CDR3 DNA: TGCAGCGTTGACAGGACAACAAACAATGAGCAGTTCTTC.

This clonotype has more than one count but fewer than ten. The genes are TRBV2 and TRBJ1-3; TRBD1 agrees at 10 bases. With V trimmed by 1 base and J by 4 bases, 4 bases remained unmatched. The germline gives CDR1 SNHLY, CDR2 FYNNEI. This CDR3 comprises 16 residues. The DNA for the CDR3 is TGTGCCAGCAGTGAAGATGGGACAGGGGCGGGAAACACCATATATTTT. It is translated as CASSEDGTGAGNTIYF.

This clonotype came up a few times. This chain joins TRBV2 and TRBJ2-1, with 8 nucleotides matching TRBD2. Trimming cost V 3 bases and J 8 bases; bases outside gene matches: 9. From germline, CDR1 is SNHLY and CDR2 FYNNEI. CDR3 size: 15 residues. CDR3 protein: CASSELAGSFDEQFF. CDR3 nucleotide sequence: TGTGCCAGCAGTGAGTTAGCGGGGAGTTTCGATGAGCAGTTCTTC.

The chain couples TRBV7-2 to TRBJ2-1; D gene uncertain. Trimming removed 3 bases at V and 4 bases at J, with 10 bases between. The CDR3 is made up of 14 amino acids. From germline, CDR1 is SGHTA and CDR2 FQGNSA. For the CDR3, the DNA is TGTGCCAGCAGCTTGAGTCACACTTACAATGAGCAGTTCTTC. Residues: CASSLSHTYNEQFF. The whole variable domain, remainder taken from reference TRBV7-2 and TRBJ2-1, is GAGVSQSPSNKVTEKGKDVELRCDPISGHTALYWYRQSLGQGLEFLIYFQGNSAPDKSGLPSDRFSAERTGGSVSTLTIQRTQQEDSAVYLCASSLSHTYNEQFFGPGTRLTVL.

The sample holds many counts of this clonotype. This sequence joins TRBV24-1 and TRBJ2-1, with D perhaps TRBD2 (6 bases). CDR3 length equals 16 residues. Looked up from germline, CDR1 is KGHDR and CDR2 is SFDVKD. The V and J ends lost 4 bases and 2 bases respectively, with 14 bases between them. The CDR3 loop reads CATSDRHGSAYNEQFF. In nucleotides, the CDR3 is TGTGCCACCAGTGACCGCCACGGGAGCGCCTACAATGAGCAGTTCTTC.

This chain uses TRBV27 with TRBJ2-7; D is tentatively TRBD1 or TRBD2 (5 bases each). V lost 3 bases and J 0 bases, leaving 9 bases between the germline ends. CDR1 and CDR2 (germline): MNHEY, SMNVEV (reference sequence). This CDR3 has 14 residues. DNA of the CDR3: TGTGCCAGCAGTTTGGGGGTTAGCTCCTACGAGCAGTACTTC. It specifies CASSLGVSSYEQYF.

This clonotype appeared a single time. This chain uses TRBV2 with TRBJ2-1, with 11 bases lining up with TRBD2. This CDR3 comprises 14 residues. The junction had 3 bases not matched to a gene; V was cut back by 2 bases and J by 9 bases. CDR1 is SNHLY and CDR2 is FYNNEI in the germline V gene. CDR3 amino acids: CASSETSGSFEQFF. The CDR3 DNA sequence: TGTGCCAGCAGTGAAACTAGCGGGAGTTTTGAGCAGTTCTTC.

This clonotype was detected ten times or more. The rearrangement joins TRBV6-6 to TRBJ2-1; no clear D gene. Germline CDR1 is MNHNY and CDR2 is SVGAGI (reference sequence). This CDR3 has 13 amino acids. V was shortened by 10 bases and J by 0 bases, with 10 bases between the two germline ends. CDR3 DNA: TGTGCCACGGACGGTAGCTCCTACAATGAGCAGTTCTTC. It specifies CATDGSSYNEQFF.

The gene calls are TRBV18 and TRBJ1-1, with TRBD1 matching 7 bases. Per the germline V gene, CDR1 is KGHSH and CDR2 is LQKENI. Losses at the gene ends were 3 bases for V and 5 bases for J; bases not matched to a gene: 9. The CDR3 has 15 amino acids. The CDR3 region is CASSPMTGKGTEAFF. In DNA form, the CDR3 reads TGTGCCAGCTCACCGATGACAGGGAAAGGAACTGAAGCTTTCTTT.

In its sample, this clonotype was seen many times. The CDR3 spells CASSLKGNYGYTF. CDR3 sequence (DNA): TGTGCCAGCAGCTTAAAGGGGAACTATGGCTACACCTTC. The rearrangement joins TRBV12-3 or TRBV12-4 to TRBJ1-2; D is perhaps TRBD1 (5 bases). V lost 6 bases and J lost 2, with 10 bases in between. CDR3 length: 13 amino acids.

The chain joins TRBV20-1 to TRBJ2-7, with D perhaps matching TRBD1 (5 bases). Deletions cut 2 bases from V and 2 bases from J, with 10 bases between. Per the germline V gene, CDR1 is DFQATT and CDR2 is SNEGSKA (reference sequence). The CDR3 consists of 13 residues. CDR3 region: CSARIRVTYEQYF. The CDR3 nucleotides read TGCAGTGCTAGAATCAGGGTTACCTACGAGCAGTACTTC.

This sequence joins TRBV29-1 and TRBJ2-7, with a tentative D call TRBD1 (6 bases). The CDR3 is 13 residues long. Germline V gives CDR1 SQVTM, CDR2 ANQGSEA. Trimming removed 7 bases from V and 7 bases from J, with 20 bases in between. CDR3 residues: CSAPQGRVGEQYF. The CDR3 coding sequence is TGCAGCGCACCACAGGGACGGGTAGGGGAGCAGTACTTC.

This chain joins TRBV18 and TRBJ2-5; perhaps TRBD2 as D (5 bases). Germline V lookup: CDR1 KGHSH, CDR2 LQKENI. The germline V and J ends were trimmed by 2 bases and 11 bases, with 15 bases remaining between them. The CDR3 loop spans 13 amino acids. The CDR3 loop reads CASSPKDAGEQYF. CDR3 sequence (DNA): TGTGCCAGCTCACCAAAGGATGCTGGGGAGCAGTACTTC.

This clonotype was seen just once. CDR3 sequence: CASGLKIAGANEQFF. The CDR3 region has the DNA TGTGCTAGTGGTTTGAAGATAGCGGGAGCTAATGAGCAGTTCTTC. The gene calls are TRBV12-5 and TRBJ2-1; 9 bases are a match to TRBD2. The CDR3 contains 15 residues. V shed 2 bases and J 7 bases; nucleotides not matched to a gene: 6. From germline, CDR1 is LGHNT and CDR2 FRNRAP.

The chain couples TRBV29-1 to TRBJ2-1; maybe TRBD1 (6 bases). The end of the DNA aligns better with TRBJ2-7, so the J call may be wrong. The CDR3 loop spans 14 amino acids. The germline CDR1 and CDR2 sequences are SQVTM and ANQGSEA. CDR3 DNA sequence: TGCAGCGCAAAAGGGGTAGGACAGACCTACGAGCAGTACTTC. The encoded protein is CSAKGVGQTYEQYF.

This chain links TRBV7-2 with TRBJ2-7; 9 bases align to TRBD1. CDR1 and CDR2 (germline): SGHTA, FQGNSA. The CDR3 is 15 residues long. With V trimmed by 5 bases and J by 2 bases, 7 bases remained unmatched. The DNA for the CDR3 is TGTGCCAGCAGCGCCGGACAGGGGTACGCCTACGAGCAGTACTTC. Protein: CASSAGQGYAYEQYF.